This T cell receptor (beta chain) was recovered during a study of cytomegalovirus exposure and HLA in healthy donors (dated by TCRdb to the late 2010s). The study in broad terms: In an earlier analysis of roughly 590 of the donors, under 300 Gb of sequence data and approximately 120 million unique TCR beta sequences from 180 million or so T cells were reported. An early release that covered 500 to 800 HLA-typed donors contained around 330 gigabases of sequencing data and 75 million to 100 million unique TCR sequences. Among the roughly 410 genotyped donors, more than 70% belonged to the genetic ancestry cluster associated with self-reported Caucasian donors. The study was designed to test whether signatures of past pathogen exposure could be identified by cataloging public T cell receptors. The study profiled the T cell repertoires of 500 to 800 subjects by immunosequencing and related them to cytomegalovirus serostatus. In addition to the first cohort of several hundred subjects, a separate validation cohort of approximately 120 different subjects was used. To predict cytomegalovirus infection status, the study combined high-throughput TCR immunosequencing, statistical association of individual TCRs with disease status, and machine learning. A later analysis re-analyzed previously published TCR beta repertoires from roughly 630 donors and added high-resolution HLA genotyping to study TCR occurrence patterns. Rather than using new phenotypic data, the later analysis identified candidate immune exposures from TCR beta sequences and from how often those sequences occurred across donors. An earlier analysis of around 640 of the donors used high-throughput TCR beta sequencing to judge whether each TCR beta V gene segment behaved as functional or pseudogenic. Donor age, sex, ethnicity and CMV serostatus were compiled alongside the repertoire data. Genome-wide SNP genotypes for about 65% of the 666 donors were used in a later genetic analysis, which treated that subset as a discovery cohort. Every repertoire in the discovery cohort had been generated on one and the same sequencing platform. Class I and class II HLA loci were covered by the typing at four-digit resolution. Typing coverage differed by locus: A, B, C, DRB1 and DQB1 were typed in about 629-640 donors, DQA1 in around 500, DPA1 in 606, and DPB1 in around 440. Roughly 5 DR-DQ haplotypes were treated as single units for association and clustering because of strong linkage in the cohort. Among 398 genotyped donors of the cohort, an average of roughly 230,000 unique TCR beta nucleotide sequences was sequenced per donor, of which roughly 18% were non-productive. What the study reported, not specific to this receptor: At a false discovery rate of 0.05, a later analysis linked some 18,000 TCR beta sequences to specific HLA alleles. According to a later analysis, TCR association rates differed among HLA loci, with DRB1 alleles showing the most associated TCRs and HLA-C alleles showing the fewest. Across donors, most TCR sequences were observed very rarely, whereas some public TCRs were present in many individuals. Because counts were too low, 15 to 20 rarely observed V segments, including chromosome 9 orphons, were left out of the earlier analysis of approximately 580 of the donors. In a later genetic analysis, a missense DCLRE1C variant was associated with V-gene and J-gene trimming of TCR beta chains, and the association was replicated in an independent cohort. Correlated functional status among segregating V segments might reflect linkage disequilibrium, but an unknown experimental factor could not be ruled out. According to the authors, the approach could potentially be generalized to other disease states and immunological phenotypes. Cytomegalovirus status was reported to be diagnosed by the classifier with high specificity and sensitivity in both the original and validation cohorts. For the cohort, immune exposure information was limited to CMV serostatus. Roughly uniform sequencing depth across donors was assumed in presence/absence analyses, although this assumption may not hold. An earlier analysis of 587 of the donors showed that most TCR beta V segments appeared in productive rearrangements either about 87% or about 30% of the time, which broadly matched IMGT annotations. A cluster of highly shared sequence variants was judged likely to represent a technical artifact of the sequencing pipeline. Compared with equally common non-associated chains, HLA-associated TCR beta chains in a later analysis were more clonally expanded and had lower generation probabilities. Because some donors lacked HLA typing at each locus, the association tests relied only on the typed subset. Compared with the approximately 670-donor mean, donors in an Asian-associated ancestry cluster had fewer N-insertions in productive TCRs, according to a later genetic analysis. According to a later analysis, parvovirus B19, influenza, CMV and Epstein-Barr virus appeared linked to several top co-occurrence clusters. Most CMV-associated TCR beta chains appeared to be HLA-restricted in a later analysis, and the HLA associations seemed to be driven largely by CMV exposure. A further reported finding was that TCR beta sequences accurately predicted the HLA-A and HLA-B alleles for most subjects in the first cohort. A few of the identified cytomegalovirus-associated TCR beta chains were confirmed in vitro to be specific for cytomegalovirus antigens. When HLA alleles, especially DR and DQ, strongly co-occurred, attributing TCR associations to individual alleles was difficult. In this cohort, only TCR beta chains were sequenced, and detectable features were limited by the absence of alpha or paired-chain data. The study gave a list of under 200 TCR beta chains associated with cytomegalovirus.

The library was obtained by the immunoSEQ multiplex PCR assay. For the multiplex PCR, a mixture combining 60 forward primers for TCR Vbeta segments and 13 reverse primers for TCR Jbeta segments was used. A multiplex PCR assay on genomic DNA amplified the CDR3 region of rearranged TCR beta genes. Amplified TCR beta libraries were sequenced as 87-base-pair reads on the Illumina HiSeq System. The authors processed their data as follows. A later analysis tallied tens of millions of unique TCR beta chains across the 700 or so repertoires, and about 10 million of those chains were shared by two or more donors. Raw reads were error-corrected and collapsed into unique sequences by a nearest-neighbor algorithm in which closely related sequences were merged to remove PCR and sequencing errors. To assign V, D and J gene segments, CDR3 sequences were aligned to IMGT reference sequences. For a sequence to be retained, a match of at least six nucleotides was required to both a V gene segment and a J gene segment. Rearrangements were classified as productive when the CDR3 lacked stop codons and remained in frame with V and J, and all other rearrangements were classified as non-productive. Following IMGT convention, CDR3 was defined as the stretch from the second conserved V-encoded cysteine up to the conserved J-encoded phenylalanine. Sequences without an unambiguous match to a single V gene segment were excluded from the earlier analysis of over 500 of the donors. An earlier analysis of several hundred of the donors called V segments functional above 56.7% productive rearrangements and segregating when the between-donor standard deviation exceeded 5%. A statistical classification framework was built for diagnosing cytomegalovirus status from the catalog of TCR beta chain sequences. In a later analysis, V and J genes were assigned by comparing TCR nucleotide sequences against IMGT/GENE-DB human TR gene sequences. A later analysis assigned CDR3 sequences and most-parsimonious VDJ recombination scenarios with the TCRdist pipeline. In a later analysis, each TCR beta chain was defined by its CDR3 amino acid sequence together with its V-gene family, and reads lacking a unique V-gene family were excluded. A later analysis removed 592 highly shared, low-generation-probability nucleotide sequences to deal with suspected cross-contamination and a sequencing artifact. In a later analysis, a clonal expansion index for each public chain was calculated from normalized within-repertoire ranks of inferred template counts. In a later analysis, generation probabilities were computed using a VDJ recombination model fitted to out-of-frame rearrangements, and the results were checked against IGoR. In a later analysis, hypergeometric tests were used to score TCR-TCR, TCR-HLA and TCR-CMV co-occurrence, with a repertoire-size bias correction applied to TCR pairs. To estimate false discovery rates, a later analysis permuted the HLA or CMV assignments 20 times. A later analysis grouped co-occurring TCRs with DBSCAN, adding TCRdist sequence similarity when clustering within HLA-allele-positive subsets. For co-occurrence clustering, repertoires with fewer than 30,000 or more than 120,000 public chains were excluded, along with roughly 5 repertoires with anomalous nucleotide sharing. TCRdb retrieved this table from immuneACCESS and kept in-frame rearrangements only. Not all clones are present; in checked studies, unresolved V genes account for under half, and no reason is known for the remainder. V and J calls plus clone size are reproduced from that table; the DNA served to infer D and trimming. The sample table shows about 170,000 clones, and roughly 83% are seen once. The ten largest clones represent 2.3% of the sample.

On this clone: No antigen is known for it. It has no much larger one-base neighbor in the sample; base qualities were not kept.

In total, 630 or so healthy bone marrow donors made up the cohort. At the time of sampling, all cohort members were nominally healthy, though unrecorded immune exposures were likely present. The donor was CMV seronegative and belonged to the group of more than 300 seronegative cohort members. Every donor gave a peripheral blood sample, and the peripheral blood mononuclear cells from that sample were used for TCR beta sequencing. The Qiagen DNeasy Blood Extraction Kit was used to extract genomic DNA from the blood cell samples. The source is a woman in her fifties or sixties in good health and CMV-seronegative. Sequenced material: PBMCs.

The DNA reads as follows: TGTGCCAGCAAAATACAGCCCTCCTCCCCCTACGAGCAGTACTTC. Translated, it gives CASKIQPSSPYEQYF. The sequence links TRBV27 to TRBJ2-7; no confident D gene assignment can be made. The junction carries 18 bases between V and J, which are trimmed by 7 bases and 2 bases respectively. The CDR3 spans 15 residues, from the cysteine through the phenylalanine. Kept here is only the CDR3 DNA, which spans 45 bases and is read in frame from base 1. For CDR1 and CDR2, the germline V gene (reference sequence) lists MNHEY and SMNVEV.